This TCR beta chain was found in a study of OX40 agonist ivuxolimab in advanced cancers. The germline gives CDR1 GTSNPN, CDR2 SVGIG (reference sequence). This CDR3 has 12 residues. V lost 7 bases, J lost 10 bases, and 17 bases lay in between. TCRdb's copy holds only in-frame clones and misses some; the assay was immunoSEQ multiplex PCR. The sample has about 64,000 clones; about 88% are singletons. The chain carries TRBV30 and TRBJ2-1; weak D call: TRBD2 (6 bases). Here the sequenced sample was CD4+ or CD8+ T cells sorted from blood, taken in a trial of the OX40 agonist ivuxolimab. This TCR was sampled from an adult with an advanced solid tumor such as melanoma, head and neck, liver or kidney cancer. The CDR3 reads CASGLGGVEQFF. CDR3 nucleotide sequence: TGTGCCTCGGGACTCGGAGGGGTGGAGCAGTTCTTC.